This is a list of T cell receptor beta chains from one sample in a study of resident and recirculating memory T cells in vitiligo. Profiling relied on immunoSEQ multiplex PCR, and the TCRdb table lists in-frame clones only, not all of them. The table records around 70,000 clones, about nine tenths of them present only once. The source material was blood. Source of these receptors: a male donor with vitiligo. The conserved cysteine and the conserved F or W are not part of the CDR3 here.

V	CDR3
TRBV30	ACNYRGPIHTEAF
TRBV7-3	ASSLRTRGDTQY
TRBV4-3	ASSQDPGLASNEQF
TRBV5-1	ASSPTGQGSGYT
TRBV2	ASSQGRNIQY
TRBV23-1	ASTPPGVWGPSTDTQY
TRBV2	ASSVGQAPHEQY
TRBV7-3	ASSQQGANTEAF
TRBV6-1	ASSQQDRLNYGYT
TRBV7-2	ASSLLGQGSNEKLF
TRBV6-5	ASRTGQGPGELF
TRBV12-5	ASGLTVPIARPRGLATEAF
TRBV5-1	ASSHMTSGGPMKTQY
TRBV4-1	ASSQPTSDQETQY
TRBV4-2	ASSQALSTGLASYNEQF
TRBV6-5	ASSYSSGDGAEAF
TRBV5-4	ASSLLGQGDNEQF
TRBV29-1	SVVGGTSSYNEQF
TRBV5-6	ASSLFGARSDGYT
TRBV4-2	ASSQGRDEQY